This is a list of T cell receptor beta chains from one sample in a study of T cell repertoires in cytomegalovirus infection. TCRdb independently ran MiXCR on the reads; one entry per CDR3 protein. This sample has 600,000 to 800,000 distinct CDR3 sequences; about 24% occur once, and the top ten carry around 7.6%. Input material: CD8+ T cells from PBMCs. These TCRs come from a human donor in good health (CMV status not recorded). Some clones in this sample may be carry-over from other donors' samples. Each CDR3 is given without its conserved first and last residue. Each record gives: V gene, CDR3 protein.

TRBV20-1 SATQPLLAVSDTQY
TRBV7-6 ASGQGAGANVLT
TRBV6-2/TRBV6-3 ASSYMEGRPQH
TRBV6-1 ASSPLSGGQDTQY
TRBV4-3 ASSQARGPTDTQY
TRBV7-9 ASSSSGADTQY
TRBV19 ATRPANQPQH
TRBV12-3/TRBV12-4 ASRFPGQANEQF
TRBV28 ASSPLLGSREQF
TRBV28 ATITDSYNEQF
TRBV7-2 ASSLGPREFGNGYT
TRBV24-1 ATSSGSDTQY
TRBV6-5 ASSYETGGFYGYT
TRBV6-5 ASRAGLDEQF
TRBV7-2 ASSARGPNTEAF
TRBV7-9 ASSFRTSPTYNEQF
TRBV12-3/TRBV12-4 ASSFVKGAITGELF
TRBV10-3 AISELAGLSYEQY
TRBV7-6 ASTHQTGWAVEQY
TRBV5-5 ASSSDKAKRETQY
TRBV14 ASSRPGQTNTGELF
TRBV6-6 ASSYSLIETQY
TRBV28 ASKGGQASNQPQH
TRBV7-9 ASSPRSDYGYT
TRBV27 ASRGRTGVLEAF
TRBV14 ASSQSGLLGFANEQF
TRBV7-2 ASSLSYRETDTQY
TRBV5-6 ASRDIQGARVETQY
TRBV20-1 SARKGNYGYT
TRBV4-3 ASSQVDDSYGYT